This TCR beta chain was found in a study of post-analysis software for immune sequencing data. Overall study findings and caveats: Patients used roughly five TRBV segments, including TRBV5-6, TRBV5-1 and TRBV20-1, more often than controls.

V was cut by 0 bases and J by 1 base, with 12 bases left in between. This CDR3 is built from 16 residues. Germline V gene sequence: CDR1 SEHNR, CDR2 FQNEAQ (reference sequence). Unique molecular identifiers had been added to the TCR beta cDNA libraries. Once about 0.95 to 10 million T cells were used, some 500,000 cDNA molecules resulted. MiXCR, run by TCRdb on the PCR reads, gives a single entry per CDR3 protein. The profile shows about 540,000 distinct CDR3 sequences, under 40% of them singletons. With respect to this clonotype: Its antigen is unidentified. This could be a read error, since a much larger clone is one nucleotide away.

The chain combines TRBV7-9 with TRBJ2-5, with D perhaps TRBD2 (6 bases). Sequenced material: blood. This receptor was taken from a girl younger than 18 with multiple sclerosis. CDR3 in amino acids: CASSLAGGPPQETQYF. CDR3 nucleotide sequence: TGTGCCAGCAGCTTAGCGGGGGGTCCCCCCCAAGAGACCCAGTACTTC.